This T cell receptor (beta chain) was captured in a study of prognosis after radiotherapy for stage I lung cancer. Study details: Every patient with non-small cell lung cancer was judged medically inoperable. Distant metastasis occurred in four patients at a median of roughly seven months after radiotherapy, while approximately 15 showed no significant progression.

Germline loops: CDR1 DFQATT, CDR2 SNEGSKA (reference sequence). V was clipped by 0 bases and J by 4 bases; unmatched bases: 14. There are 18 residues in the CDR3. Two-round multiplex PCR, the amplification method, yielded TCR beta CDR3 from genomic DNA. With primers specific to each TRBV and TRBJ gene, the first-round PCR was performed. Second-round PCR relied on universal primers. TCRdb itself ran the multiplex PCR reads through MiXCR, one entry per CDR3 protein. This table holds around 26,000 distinct CDR3 sequences, about 40% found once. This clonotype was observed many times. Material: PBMCs, obtained before or after stereotactic body radiation therapy (not recorded which). J is TRBJ2-3 and V is TRBV20-1; 9 bases align to TRBD2. This receptor was obtained from a donor over 45 with non-small cell lung cancer. In DNA, the CDR3 is TGCAGTGCTAGAGATCTCCTGGGTGCGGGAGGGCCCTCAGATACGCAGTATTTT. Residues: CSARDLLGAGGPSDTQYF.